The 22 T cell receptor beta chains below were found in one sample sequenced in a study of T cells of healthy individuals. TCRdb fed the 5' RACE reads into MiXCR, producing one record per CDR3 protein. Here the sample spans 60,000 to 75,000 distinct CDR3 sequences, about 16% being singletons. These receptors were taken from a human donor in good health.

Turning to this clonotype: Given a much more abundant clone one base away, this may be a read error. The chain employs TRBV3-1 and TRBJ2-5; no reliable D call. The CDR3 spans 13 residues. Trimming removed 6 bases at V and 5 bases at J, with 13 bases between. Per germline, CDR1 LGHDT and CDR2 YNNKEL (reference sequence). Written as DNA, the CDR3 is TGTGCCAGCAGTCTCCCCGGCGCCGAGACCCAGTACTTC. This translates into CASSLPGAETQYF.

This chain connects TRBV11-2 to TRBJ2-1; 8 bases map to TRBD1. This CDR3 region has 13 residues. In germline, CDR1 is SGHAT, CDR2 FQNNGV. The V gene end was trimmed by 6 bases and the J gene end by 9 bases; junction bases not matched to a gene: 7. Here the CDR3 reads CASRKTGASEQFF. The CDR3 bases are TGTGCCAGCAGAAAGACAGGGGCTAGTGAGCAGTTCTTC.

The sample holds a few counts of this clonotype. The rearrangement joins TRBV20-1 to TRBJ2-6, with unresolved D. This CDR3 region has 14 residues. Germline V gives CDR1 DFQATT, CDR2 SNEGSKA (reference sequence). The germline V and J ends were trimmed by 1 base and 2 bases, with 6 bases remaining between them. As DNA, the CDR3 is TGCAGTGCTAGAGTCCCGGCTGGGGCCAACGTCCTGACTTTC. As protein: CSARVPAGANVLTF.

On this clonotype itself: It may be a read error: a sequence one base away is much more abundant. The chain combines TRBV20-1 with TRBJ1-4, with TRBD1 as a possible D gene (6 bases). V was pared by 0 bases and J by 7 bases, with 12 bases between. The CDR3 loop spans 14 amino acids. Germline V gives CDR1 DFQATT, CDR2 SNEGSKA (reference sequence). The DNA of the CDR3 is TGCAGTGCTAGAGATATTCAGGGGAGTGAAAAACTGTTTTTT. Its protein product is CSARDIQGSEKLFF.

The gene calls are TRBV20-1 and TRBJ2-7, with 7 bases fitting TRBD2. The germline V gene encodes CDR1 DFQATT and CDR2 SNEGSKA (reference sequence). V dropped 6 bases and J dropped 3; count of bases not matched to a gene: 11. The CDR3 is made up of 14 amino acids. CDR3 DNA sequence: TGCAGTGCCACAATAGCGGGCCCACACTACGAGCAGTACTTC. This codes for CSATIAGPHYEQYF.

The rearrangement joins TRBV12-3 or TRBV12-4 to TRBJ1-6, with D possibly matching TRBD1 (5 bases). This CDR3 has 14 amino acids. V gave up 6 bases and J gave up 9 bases, with 15 bases separating them. The DNA for the CDR3 is TGTGCCAGCAGCCAGGGCCTCCAGGGTTCACCCCTCCACTTT. Translation: CASSQGLQGSPLHF.

This clonotype occurred many times. The V and J genes are TRBV10-3 and TRBJ2-1, with D perhaps assigned TRBD1 or TRBD2 (5 bases each). V lost 10 bases to trimming and J lost 2 bases, with 12 bases between them. Looked up from germline, CDR1 is ENHRY and CDR2 is SYGVKD. The CDR3 spans 13 residues. The CDR3 region has the DNA TGTGCCACCGGGACCGTAGCCTACAATGAGCAGTTCTTC. This encodes CATGTVAYNEQFF.

The CDR3 bases are TGTGCCAGCAATGGACAGGGGGAATCGGACATTCAGTACTTC. It encodes CASNGQGESDIQYF. V usage is TRBV28 and J usage is TRBJ2-4; 10 bases map to TRBD1. J gave up 8 bases and V 7 bases, and 8 bases lay outside the gene matches. The CDR3 has 14 residues. The germline CDR1 and CDR2 sequences are MDHEN and SYDVKM.

This clonotype was recorded many times. This sequence joins TRBV7-2 and TRBJ1-2; perhaps TRBD1 as D (5 bases). V lost 5 bases and J 3 bases, leaving 13 bases between the germline ends. Germline V gene lookup returns CDR1 SGHTA and CDR2 FQGNSA. The CDR3 is 14 residues long. CDR3 nucleotides: TGTGCCAGCAGCCGGGGGGGTGGGGACTATGGCTACACCTTC. Amino acid sequence: CASSRGGGDYGYTF. Based on the CDR3 plus reference TRBV7-2 and TRBJ1-2, the full variable domain is GAGVSQSPSNKVTEKGKDVELRCDPISGHTALYWYRQSLGQGLEFLIYFQGNSAPDKSGLPSDRFSAERTGGSVSTLTIQRTQQEDSAVYLCASSRGGGDYGYTFGSGTRLTVV.

This clonotype appeared a few times. V gene TRBV7-9 combines with J gene TRBJ2-1, with TRBD2 matching over 16 bases. Per the germline V gene, CDR1 is SEHNR and CDR2 is FQNEAQ (reference sequence). Losses at the gene ends were 4 bases for V and 15 bases for J; bases not matched to a gene: 6. The CDR3 is 14 amino acids. CDR3 loop: CASSSGLAGGPVFF. Written as DNA, the CDR3 is TGTGCCAGCAGCTCGGGACTAGCGGGAGGGCCAGTGTTCTTC.

This chain links TRBV12-3 or TRBV12-4 with TRBJ2-5; a weak D match, TRBD1 (5 bases). V was pared by 3 bases and J by 5 bases, with 13 bases between. CDR3 length equals 14 residues. This CDR3 reads CASSFGQGDETQYF. For the CDR3, the DNA is TGTGCCAGCAGTTTTGGCCAGGGCGATGAGACCCAGTACTTC.

This clonotype was counted a few times. CDR3 region: CASSDGLAGGRSSYNEQFF. The CDR3 region has the DNA TGCGCCAGCAGCGACGGACTAGCGGGGGGCCGGAGCTCCTACAATGAGCAGTTCTTC. The J gene is TRBJ2-1, the V gene TRBV5-1; 14 bases match TRBD2. Trimming cost V 4 bases and J 0 bases; bases outside gene matches: 9. CDR3 length: 19 amino acids. The V gene's germline CDR1 is SGHRS and CDR2 YFSETQ.

Regarding this clonotype: Since a much larger clone is just one base distant, this may be a read error. A read error is likely, as this CDR3 ends without the conserved phenylalanine or tryptophan. V gene TRBV9 combines with J gene TRBJ2-1; TRBD1 matches 8 bases. The V gene end was trimmed by 0 bases and the J gene end by 6 bases; junction bases not matched to a gene: 2. Germline V lookup: CDR1 SGDLS, CDR2 YYNGEE. The CDR3 runs to 14 residues. DNA of the CDR3: TGTGCCAGCAGCGTAGGGCAGGGGGCCAATGAGCAGTTCCTC. The encoded protein is CASSVGQGANEQFL.

This clonotype was picked up many times. The chain has TRBV12-3 or TRBV12-4 and TRBJ2-5, with D perhaps matching TRBD2 (6 bases). Deletions cut 2 bases from V and 0 bases from J, with 13 bases between. This CDR3 is built from 16 residues. Here the CDR3 DNA reads TGTGCCAGCAGTTTAAAGGACTATCCGTACCAAGAGACCCAGTACTTC. It specifies CASSLKDYPYQETQYF.

This clonotype was detected many times. Germline is not matched at one junction end, which may reflect a read error. This chain uses TRBV28 with TRBJ2-2, with 13 positions matching TRBD2. CDR1 MDHEN and CDR2 SYDVKM come from the germline V gene. The CDR3 consists of 16 residues. CDR3 sequence: CASSSQGLGLAGAELF. DNA for the CDR3: TGTGCCAGCAGTTCCCAAGGTCTTGGACTAGCGGGGGCCGAGCTTTTT.

This clonotype appeared a few times. The CDR3 DNA is TGTGCCAGTACCGCGTGGGACCGGGGGTCAAACACCGGGGAGCTGTTTTTT. Translated, it gives CASTAWDRGSNTGELFF. This chain uses TRBV19 with TRBJ2-2; a possible D gene is TRBD2 (6 bases). In germline, CDR1 is LNHDA, CDR2 SQIVND (reference sequence). The CDR3 runs to 17 residues. V dropped 7 bases and J dropped 2 bases, with 20 bases sitting between them.

This clonotype has a handful of counts. The genes are TRBV6-1 and TRBJ2-7, with D possibly being TRBD1 (6 bases). V was clipped by 0 bases and J by 6 bases, with 18 bases between them. Germline V gene lookup returns CDR1 MNHNS and CDR2 SASEGT. This CDR3 is 16 amino acids long. CDR3 in amino acids: CASSEARVHRVCEQYF. CDR3 nucleotides: TGTGCCAGCAGTGAAGCCCGAGTACACAGGGTATGCGAGCAGTACTTC.

This clonotype was found many times. The J gene is TRBJ2-7, the V gene TRBV11-2; the match to TRBD1 covers 8 bases. CDR3 length: 14 amino acids. Germline V lookup: CDR1 SGHAT, CDR2 FQNNGV. With V trimmed by 3 bases and J by 2 bases, 3 bases remained unmatched. CDR3 in amino acids: CASSLRDRTYEQYF. The CDR3 DNA sequence: TGTGCCAGCAGCTTGCGGGACAGGACCTACGAGCAGTACTTC.

The table lists this clonotype with many counts. The CDR3 nucleotides are TGTGCCAGCAGTTTAGACAGGGGGGACAGGGCGGCGTCACCCCTCCACTTT. Amino acids: CASSLDRGDRAASPLHF. The rearrangement joins TRBV12-3 or TRBV12-4 to TRBJ1-6, with 9 bases lining up with TRBD1. The CDR3 consists of 17 residues. V dropped 1 base and J dropped 10; count of bases not matched to a gene: 11.

This clonotype was picked up many times. Mismatch with germline at one junction end may stem from a read error. This chain connects TRBV7-9 to TRBJ2-5; D is possibly TRBD2 (5 bases). Germline V lookup: CDR1 SEHNR, CDR2 FQNEAQ (reference sequence). This CDR3 contains 17 residues. CDR3 bases: TGTGCCAGCAGCTTAGATTTCGGGATAGGCCCCCAAAAGACCCAGTACTTC. It is translated as CASSLDFGIGPQKTQYF.

This clonotype was counted at least ten times. This rearrangement joins TRBV12-3 or TRBV12-4 to TRBJ1-1; D is unclear. Trimming removed 7 bases at V and 10 bases at J, with 19 bases between. This CDR3 has 13 residues. CDR3 protein: CASTITTKSGAFF. In nucleotides, the CDR3 is TGTGCCAGCACCATTACGACTAAATCGGGAGCTTTCTTT.

This clonotype showed up just a few times. DNA of the CDR3: TGCGCCAGCAGTGGGCAGTATGAGCAGTTCTTC. Protein sequence: CASSGQYEQFF. The chain is built from TRBV5-1 and TRBJ2-1; no reliable D call. V was trimmed by 5 bases and J by 8 bases, leaving 8 bases between them. CDR1 and CDR2 from the germline V gene are SGHRS and YFSETQ. The CDR3 extends over 11 amino acids.